This is a list of T cell receptor beta chains from one sample in a study of PD-L1 blockade in urothelial cancer. TCRdb keeps only in-frame clones here, not all; method: immunoSEQ multiplex PCR. Of 120,000 or so clones listed, roughly 86% were seen once; the top ten hold approximately 2.4%. The specimen was PBMCs, collected around atezolizumab (anti-PD-L1) treatment. These receptors were collected from a man aged 45-65 years with urothelial cancer. The CDR3 runs from the conserved cysteine through the conserved F or W. A D gene is named only where the DNA matches it firmly. Clone size, where shown, is once, few, many, or a class for clones that have expanded.

>TRBJ1-3|NA|15|TRBV7-6|TRBD1
CASSATPGQGNTIYF
TGTGCCAGCAGCGCGACACCGGGACAGGGAAACACCATATATTTT
>TRBJ1-6|NA|16|TRBV6-5|NA
CASSYSGGGRSSPLHF
TGTGCCAGCAGTTACTCTGGCGGGGGTAGGAGTTCACCCCTCCACTTT
>TRBJ1-1|NA|13|TRBV11-2|NA
CASSLLQGYEAFF
TGTGCCAGCAGCTTATTGCAGGGATATGAAGCTTTCTTT
>TRBJ2-3|many|14|TRBV6-4|TRBD2
CASSEGSGTDTQYF
TGTGCCAGCAGTGAAGGTAGCGGGACAGATACGCAGTATTTT
>TRBJ2-1|NA|15|TRBV18|NA
CASSPIADSYNEQFF
TGTGCCAGCTCACCAATAGCGGATTCCTACAATGAGCAGTTCTTC
>TRBJ1-6|few|15|TRBV5-6|NA
CASSLGRRGYSPLHF
TGTGCCAGCAGCTTGGGTAGACGAGGGTATTCACCCCTCCACTTT
>TRBJ2-1|NA|12|TRBV27|NA
CASSSLYNEQFF
TGTGCCAGCAGTTCCTTGTACAATGAGCAGTTCTTC
>TRBJ2-2|NA|16|TRBV7-9|TRBD1
CASSLPRQGAAGELFF
TGTGCCAGCAGCTTACCAAGACAGGGAGCAGCCGGGGAGCTGTTTTTT
>TRBJ2-1|NA|16|TRBV9|TRBD2
CASSARLAGVSNEQFF
TGTGCCAGCAGCGCCAGGCTAGCGGGAGTTAGCAATGAGCAGTTCTTC
>TRBJ2-3|NA|16|TRBV18|TRBD2
CASSRRLAGGTDTQYF
TGTGCCAGCTCACGACGACTAGCGGGAGGTACAGATACGCAGTATTTT
>TRBJ1-1|few|15|TRBV2|NA
CASSEDRALLPEAFF
TGTGCCAGCAGTGAAGACAGGGCCCTACTACCTGAAGCTTTCTTT
>TRBJ2-5|few|14|TRBV7-9|TRBD1
CASSPWDRGGTQYF
TGTGCCAGCAGCCCTTGGGACAGGGGGGGGACCCAGTACTTC